Below, 29 T cell receptor beta chains from the same sample are listed, as sequenced in a study of T-cell memory formation after mild COVID-19. In TCRdb, the 5' RACE reads were re-called with MiXCR into one record per CDR3 protein. The table has 50,000 to 70,000 distinct CDR3 sequences, approximately 12% seen once. The sequencing sample was made of PBMCs or a T cell subset sorted from them (not recorded which). These TCRs come from a man younger than 35 who had mild COVID-19 (a few samples of this study predate the infection). Cell type and time point are not known.

This clonotype was found many times. This chain joins TRBV6-5 and TRBJ2-2; D unresolved. Trimming took off 4 bases at V and 6 bases at J, with 15 bases between the two ends. The CDR3 runs 15 residues. Germline V gene lookup returns CDR1 MNHEY and CDR2 SVGAGI. In DNA, the CDR3 is TGTGCCAGCAGTTTTCTCTCCGGTCGGGCCGGGGAGCTGTTTTTT. Translation: CASSFLSGRAGELFF.

J is TRBJ1-6 and V is TRBV7-2; weak D call: TRBD1 (6 bases). From germline, CDR1 is SGHTA and CDR2 FQGNSA. Trimming removed 3 bases at V and 7 bases at J, with 7 bases between. The CDR3 totals 13 residues. CDR3 sequence: CASSFQGNSPLHF. Here the CDR3 DNA reads TGTGCCAGCAGCTTCCAGGGGAATTCACCCCTCCACTTT.

This clonotype was observed many times. The chain employs TRBV12-3 or TRBV12-4 and TRBJ1-1, with D possibly being TRBD1 (5 bases). The CDR3 runs 14 residues. The V end lost 7 bases, the J end lost 0 bases, and 12 bases lay between the germline ends. CDR3 loop: CASTIKGLNTEAFF. The DNA of the CDR3 is TGTGCCAGCACTATCAAGGGGTTGAACACTGAAGCTTTCTTT.

This chain connects TRBV5-6 to TRBJ2-1; TRBD1 matches at 8 bases. The germline gives CDR1 SGHDT, CDR2 YYEEEE. V dropped 7 bases and J dropped 3; count of bases not matched to a gene: 9. The CDR3 is 15 residues long. The CDR3 loop is CASGRQGYSYNEQFF. The DNA for the CDR3 is TGTGCCAGCGGGAGACAGGGGTATAGCTACAATGAGCAGTTCTTC.

This clonotype was recorded many times. The gene calls are TRBV7-9 and TRBJ2-1, with TRBD2 identical over 9 bases. The CDR3 runs to 16 residues. Germline loops: CDR1 SEHNR, CDR2 FQNEAQ (reference sequence). The V segment lost 2 bases and the J segment 1 base; nucleotides outside the gene matches: 3. Here the CDR3 reads CASSLSLAGSYNEQFF. DNA for the CDR3: TGTGCCAGCAGCTTATCGCTAGCGGGGTCCTACAATGAGCAGTTCTTC.

This clonotype was seen only a few times. CDR3 sequence (DNA): TGTGCCTGGACTTCGTGGAACACTGAAGCTTTCTTT. Encoded protein: CAWTSWNTEAFF. The V and J genes are TRBV30 and TRBJ1-1, with unresolved D. Germline lookup yields CDR1 GTSNPN and CDR2 SVGIG (reference sequence). The V end lost 4 bases, the J end lost 1 base, and 7 bases lay between the germline ends. The CDR3 is made up of 12 amino acids.

This clonotype was seen a handful of times. The gene calls are TRBV9 and TRBJ2-6; 8 bases match TRBD1. J was trimmed by 2 bases and V by 7 bases; bases with no gene match: 5. CDR3 length: 15 residues. Germline CDR1 reads SGDLS; CDR2 reads YYNGEE. The CDR3 DNA follows: TGTGCCAGCGGACAGGGTTCACCTGGGGCCAACGTCCTGACTTTC. Its translation: CASGQGSPGANVLTF.

Only a few counts were recorded for this clonotype. The CDR3 bases are TGCGCCAGCAGAGAGAGCGGGACCGGGGAGCTGTTTTTT. This gives the protein CASRESGTGELFF. The chain uses TRBV10-1 and TRBJ2-2; D is possibly TRBD2 (6 bases). Trimming removed 6 bases from V and 5 bases from J, with 10 bases in between. This CDR3 is built from 13 residues. Germline values: CDR1 WNHNN, CDR2 SYGVQD (reference sequence).

Ten or more counts support this clonotype. The gene calls are TRBV7-2 and TRBJ2-3, with 7 positions matching TRBD2. Germline lookup yields CDR1 SGHTA and CDR2 FQGNSA. The V and J ends lost 6 bases and 0 bases, in that order; junction bases with no gene match: 9. The CDR3 length is 16 residues. The CDR3, as DNA: TGTGCCAGCAGACCTGGACTAGGTTTTAGCACAGATACGCAGTATTTT. It is translated as CASRPGLGFSTDTQYF.

This clonotype has ten or more counts. V and J are TRBV2 and TRBJ2-4; possible D gene TRBD2, 5 bases. Trimming took 2 bases from V and 4 from J, leaving 12 bases between them. Germline loops: CDR1 SNHLY, CDR2 FYNNEI. There are 15 residues in the CDR3. The CDR3 region is CASSEKRGQKNIQYF. The CDR3 DNA is TGTGCCAGCAGTGAAAAGCGCGGGCAGAAAAACATTCAGTACTTC.

This clonotype has more than one count but fewer than ten. V gene TRBV10-3 combines with J gene TRBJ2-3, with 7 nucleotides matching TRBD1. Looked up from germline, CDR1 is ENHRY and CDR2 is SYGVKD. The CDR3 covers 14 residues. V was clipped by 8 bases and J by 2 bases; unmatched bases: 7. CDR3 amino acids: CAISDRPNTDTQYF. The CDR3, as DNA: TGTGCCATCTCGGACAGGCCGAACACAGATACGCAGTATTTT.

J is TRBJ2-7 and V is TRBV6-2 or TRBV6-3; 8 bases are a match to TRBD1. Per the germline V gene, CDR1 is MNHEY and CDR2 is SVGEGT. The CDR3 runs 17 residues. Trimming took 5 bases from V and 3 from J; bases not matched to a gene: 15. CDR3 sequence reads: CASSTTGELSFFYEQYV. The CDR3 DNA reads as TGTGCCAGCAGTACGACAGGGGAACTCTCATTTTTCTACGAGCAGTACGTC.

This clonotype was observed many times. This chain uses TRBV7-3 with TRBJ2-3; D remains ambiguous. Germline V lookup: CDR1 SGHTA, CDR2 FQGTGA. The CDR3 has 13 residues. The V and J ends lost 2 bases and 1 base respectively, with 4 bases between them. CDR3 residues: CASSLSGTDTQYF. CDR3 DNA: TGTGCCAGCAGCTTATCCGGCACAGATACGCAGTATTTT.

The rearrangement joins TRBV12-3 or TRBV12-4 to TRBJ1-5; 9 bases fit TRBD1. Trimming removed 7 bases from V and 4 bases from J; junction bases left unmatched: 5. This CDR3 contains 14 residues. In nucleotides, the CDR3 is TGTGCCAGCATCGGGACAGGGAGGAATCAGCCCCAGCATTTT. Translation: CASIGTGRNQPQHF.

J is TRBJ2-1 and V is TRBV29-1, with D possibly matching TRBD2 (7 bases). Trimming shortened V by 6 bases and J by 6 bases, and 15 bases separated the two germline ends. Germline loops: CDR1 SQVTM, CDR2 ANQGSEA. CDR3 length: 13 amino acids. The CDR3 nucleotides read TGCAGCGTCGCAAAGGGGGGGAGCAATGAGCAGTTCTTC. It encodes CSVAKGGSNEQFF.

The J gene is TRBJ2-7, the V gene TRBV13, with TRBD1 matching over 11 bases. Germline assignment: CDR1 PRHDT and CDR2 FYEKMQ (reference sequence). Trimming cost V 5 bases and J 3 bases; bases outside gene matches: 18. The CDR3 sequence is 19 residues long. CDR3 region: CASSPSRTGGLSKSYEQYF. For the CDR3, the DNA is TGTGCCAGCAGCCCCAGTAGGACAGGGGGCTTATCGAAAAGCTACGAGCAGTACTTC.

The chain links TRBV5-4 to TRBJ1-5, with D perhaps matching TRBD1 (6 bases). Trimming cost V 1 base and J 6 bases, with 11 bases left between them. Germline V gives CDR1 SGHNT, CDR2 YYREEE (reference sequence). The CDR3 runs to 14 residues. As DNA, the CDR3 is TGTGCCAGCAGCTTGATGGGGGGCCGTCAGCCCCAGCATTTT. This translates into CASSLMGGRQPQHF.

In this sample, this clonotype turned up a few times. The J gene is TRBJ2-3, the V gene TRBV20-1; 8 bases fit TRBD2. Germline V CDR1 and CDR2: DFQATT, SNEGSKA (reference sequence). The CDR3 sequence is 15 residues long. V was pared by 0 bases and J by 6 bases, with 8 bases of the junction left unmatched. This chain's CDR3 is CSARDRRRGEDTQYF. DNA for the CDR3: TGCAGTGCTAGAGATCGCCGGCGGGGGGAGGATACGCAGTATTTT.

This chain connects TRBV29-1 to TRBJ1-1, with 9 nucleotides matching TRBD1. The CDR3 covers 13 residues. Trimming took 8 bases from V and 6 from J; bases not matched to a gene: 10. Looked up from germline, CDR1 is SQVTM and CDR2 is ANQGSEA. The CDR3 sequence is CSSEDRGVPEAFF. CDR3 coding DNA: TGCAGCTCTGAAGACAGGGGGGTGCCTGAAGCTTTCTTT.

The gene calls are TRBV7-9 and TRBJ2-1, with D possibly being TRBD1 or TRBD2 (5 bases each). The CDR3 runs 14 residues. The germline CDR1 and CDR2 sequences are SEHNR and FQNEAQ (reference sequence). Trimming shortened V by 5 bases and J by 8 bases, and 16 bases separated the two germline ends. The CDR3 nucleotides read TGTGCCAGCAGCCTCTCGGCCCGGGGCGATGAGCAGTTCTTC. Its protein is CASSLSARGDEQFF.

This clonotype was detected ten times or more. The J gene is TRBJ2-3, the V gene TRBV7-3; D unresolved. The germline V gene encodes CDR1 SGHTA and CDR2 FQGTGA. The CDR3 covers 13 residues. Trimming removed 0 bases at V and 5 bases at J, with 6 bases between. CDR3 DNA: TGTGCCAGCAGCTTAACAAAGAGAGATACGCAGTATTTT. As protein: CASSLTKRDTQYF.

This clonotype showed up just a few times. The rearrangement links TRBV27 to TRBJ2-7; D is undetermined. Trimming cost V 4 bases and J 6 bases, with 10 bases left between them. Germline CDR1 and CDR2: MNHEY and SMNVEV (reference sequence). The CDR3 is 12 residues long. Here the CDR3 reads CASSSNPLEQYF. The CDR3 bases are TGTGCCAGCAGTTCGAACCCCCTCGAGCAGTACTTC.

CDR3 in DNA: TGCAGTGCGAGACAGCCCGGAGGCACTGAAGCTTTCTTT. The encoded protein is CSARQPGGTEAFF. This chain uses TRBV20-1 with TRBJ1-1; the D gene is possibly TRBD1 (5 bases). Germline V gives CDR1 DFQATT, CDR2 SNEGSKA (reference sequence). CDR3 size: 13 residues. V was trimmed by 6 bases and J by 4 bases, leaving 15 bases between them.

In this sample, this clonotype is medium-sized. The rearrangement uses TRBV6-5 and TRBJ2-5; 15 bases are a match to TRBD2. The V segment lost 0 bases and the J segment 4 bases; nucleotides outside the gene matches: 0. This CDR3 has 16 amino acids. The germline gives CDR1 MNHEY, CDR2 SVGAGI. The DNA for the CDR3 is TGTGCCAGCAGTTACTCGGGACTAGCGGGGGGAGAGACCCAGTACTTC. Amino acids: CASSYSGLAGGETQYF.

CDR3 sequence: CASSLGLRYNEQFF. CDR3 nucleotides: TGTGCCAGCAGCCTAGGGCTACGCTACAATGAGCAGTTCTTC. This chain uses TRBV7-2 with TRBJ2-1; no clear D. Trimming took off 5 bases at V and 3 bases at J, with 11 bases between the two ends. The CDR3 sequence is 14 residues long. From germline, CDR1 is SGHTA and CDR2 FQGNSA. The variable domain in full, with the rest retrieved from reference TRBV7-2 and TRBJ2-1, is GAGVSQSPSNKVTEKGKDVELRCDPISGHTALYWYRQSLGQGLEFLIYFQGNSAPDKSGLPSDRFSAERTGGSVSTLTIQRTQQEDSAVYLCASSLGLRYNEQFFGPGTRLTVL.

The chain joins TRBV14 to TRBJ1-4; D is unresolved. V gave up 4 bases and J gave up 3 bases, with 15 bases separating them. This CDR3 comprises 16 residues. The germline V gene encodes CDR1 SGHDN and CDR2 FVKESK. CDR3 DNA sequence: TGTGCCAGCAGCCCCGGGGTCATCTTGCCTAATGAAAAACTGTTTTTT. Residues: CASSPGVILPNEKLFF.

There are many counts of this clonotype. V and J are TRBV7-2 and TRBJ2-1; weak D call: TRBD2 (6 bases). This CDR3 has 13 amino acids. V dropped 6 bases and J dropped 8 bases, with 14 bases sitting between them. Germline CDR1 is SGHTA and CDR2 is FQGNSA. In nucleotides, the CDR3 is TGTGCCAGCAGTCCCCTTAGCGGATATGAGCAGTTCTTC. Its protein is CASSPLSGYEQFF.

This clonotype came up a few times. The rearrangement links TRBV24-1 to TRBJ2-2; TRBD2 matches 7 bases. J lost 9 bases, V lost 4 bases, and 10 bases had no gene match. The CDR3 runs 15 residues. Per the germline V gene, CDR1 is KGHDR and CDR2 is SFDVKD. CDR3 in DNA: TGTGCCACCAGTGACCCGCCGGGGAGGGGCCGGGAGCTGTTTTTT. This encodes CATSDPPGRGRELFF.

V is TRBV4-3 and J is TRBJ1-6, with 9 bases matching TRBD1. The junction had 5 bases not matched to a gene; V was cut back by 5 bases and J by 6 bases. The CDR3 is 15 residues long. Germline CDR1 and CDR2: LGHNA and YSLEER. CDR3 region: CASSSGTGPNSPLHF. The CDR3 DNA is TGCGCCAGCAGCTCCGGGACAGGGCCTAATTCACCCCTCCACTTT.